The 19 T cell receptor beta chains reported below all come from one sample, sequenced in a study of patients and donors after allogeneic stem cell transplantation. MiXCR, applied by TCRdb to the RT-PCR reads, yields one record per CDR3 protein. The data contain 410,000 or so distinct CDR3 sequences, 15% to 20% of them singletons. The sequencing input was blood, either unsorted or a sorted T cell fraction (not recorded which). These receptors all stem from a human donor who was either an allogeneic HSCT recipient or a stem cell or donor lymphocyte infusion donor (not recorded which). It is not recorded whose cells these are; they may come from a transplant donor.

The gene calls are TRBV11-2 and TRBJ1-1; D gene uncertain. V was trimmed by 2 bases and J by 1 base, leaving 23 bases between them. This CDR3 region has 19 residues. The germline V gene encodes CDR1 SGHAT and CDR2 FQNNGV. The CDR3 coding sequence is TGTGCCAGCAGCTTATACCTCATTACCCCGCACAGACGGAACACTGAAGCTTTCTTT. Its translation is CASSLYLITPHRRNTEAFF.

This clonotype was counted a few times. The chain employs TRBV9 and TRBJ1-1; perhaps TRBD1 as D (5 bases). This CDR3 has 13 amino acids. Germline V lookup: CDR1 SGDLS, CDR2 YYNGEE. V gave up 7 bases and J gave up 3 bases, with 13 bases separating them. The CDR3 protein is CASFRESDTEAFF. In DNA form, the CDR3 reads TGTGCCAGCTTCAGGGAGTCCGACACTGAAGCTTTCTTT.

This clonotype was seen only a few times. The gene calls are TRBV2 and TRBJ2-5; 7 bases map to TRBD2. V shed 8 bases and J 5 bases; nucleotides not matched to a gene: 8. CDR1 and CDR2 from the germline V gene are SNHLY and FYNNEI. The CDR3 loop spans 13 amino acids. The CDR3 coding sequence is TGTGCCAGCGGGGGGGGGATTGGGGAGACCCAGTACTTC. Amino acid sequence: CASGGGIGETQYF.

This clonotype was seen at least ten times. The chain combines TRBV7-2 with TRBJ1-4; 7 nucleotides line up with TRBD1. With V trimmed by 5 bases and J by 11 bases, 11 bases remained unmatched. Germline V gene data show CDR1 as SGHTA and CDR2 as FQGNSA. CDR3 length: 14 amino acids. The CDR3 nucleotides are TGTGCCAGCAGCCCCTGGGAGTCAGGGGGGAAACTGTTTTTT. Encoded protein: CASSPWESGGKLFF. Using reference TRBV7-2 and TRBJ1-4 for the parts outside the CDR3, the full variable domain is GAGVSQSPSNKVTEKGKDVELRCDPISGHTALYWYRQSLGQGLEFLIYFQGNSAPDKSGLPSDRFSAERTGGSVSTLTIQRTQQEDSAVYLCASSPWESGGKLFFGSGTQLSVL.

V is TRBV20-1 and J is TRBJ1-1, with D uncertain. The germline gives CDR1 DFQATT, CDR2 SNEGSKA (reference sequence). V was pared by 0 bases and J by 6 bases, with 14 bases between. The CDR3 is 14 residues long. The CDR3 spells CSARDTAGRSEAFF. CDR3 nucleotides: TGCAGTGCTAGAGATACAGCCGGAAGGTCTGAAGCTTTCTTT.

The chain combines TRBV12-3 or TRBV12-4 with TRBJ1-6; D unresolved. This CDR3 contains 15 residues. V dropped 6 bases and J dropped 0 bases, with 9 bases sitting between them. DNA of the CDR3: TGTGCCAGCAGCTACGGGAGCTCCTATAATTCACCCCTCCACTTT. Amino acid sequence: CASSYGSSYNSPLHF.

This clonotype was picked up a small number of times. V usage is TRBV20-1 and J usage is TRBJ2-5; D remains ambiguous. Trimming stripped 5 bases from V and 1 base from J, with 17 bases between. The CDR3 sequence is 15 residues long. In germline, CDR1 is DFQATT, CDR2 SNEGSKA (reference sequence). The CDR3 loop is CSASPSLGSQETQYF. In DNA form, the CDR3 reads TGCAGTGCTTCCCCATCGTTGGGGTCCCAAGAGACCCAGTACTTC.

This clonotype was observed at least ten times. The rearrangement links TRBV12-3 or TRBV12-4 to TRBJ1-2, with 7 bases matching TRBD1. CDR3 length: 13 amino acids. With 4 bases clipped from V and 9 bases from J, the junction kept 8 bases outside the gene matches. This CDR3 is CASSSGQPIRYTF. The CDR3 DNA sequence: TGTGCCAGCAGTTCGGGACAGCCTATTCGCTACACCTTC.

Ten or more counts support this clonotype. The chain couples TRBV12-3 or TRBV12-4 to TRBJ2-1, with 10 bases identical to TRBD2. J lost 1 base, V lost 4 bases, and 16 bases had no gene match. The CDR3 totals 20 residues. CDR3 DNA sequence: TGTGCCAGCAGTTCAAGACCGGGACTAGCGCCATTGGGGTCCTACAATGAGCAGTTCTTC. Translating gives CASSSRPGLAPLGSYNEQFF.

The chain has TRBV4-3 and TRBJ2-5; 11 positions agree with TRBD2. CDR1 is LGHNA and CDR2 is YSLEER in the germline V gene. V was clipped by 3 bases and J by 4 bases; unmatched bases: 4. The CDR3 runs to 15 residues. The CDR3, as DNA: TGCGCCAGCAGCCAGGGACTAGCGGATTTAGAGACCCAGTACTTC. Translated, it gives CASSQGLADLETQYF.

This clonotype was counted a few times. The chain joins TRBV9 to TRBJ2-1, with D perhaps TRBD2 (5 bases). Trimming removed 3 bases at V and 0 bases at J, with 10 bases between. From germline, CDR1 is SGDLS and CDR2 YYNGEE. CDR3 size: 15 residues. CDR3 region: CASSATDYSYNEQFF. Here the CDR3 DNA reads TGTGCCAGCAGCGCGACCGACTACTCCTACAATGAGCAGTTCTTC.

This clonotype was counted ten times or more. The chain is built from TRBV4-2 and TRBJ2-2; D uncertain. From germline, CDR1 is LGHNA and CDR2 YNFKEQ. The CDR3 runs 13 residues. Trimming cost V 1 base and J 8 bases, with 8 bases left between them. The chain's CDR3 is CASSQGPLGELFF. CDR3 DNA: TGTGCCAGCAGCCAAGGACCCCTGGGGGAGCTGTTTTTT.

The CDR3 DNA is TGTGCCATCAGCAAGACAGACGCAATGAACACTGAAGCTTTCTTT. Its translation: CAISKTDAMNTEAFF. This chain joins TRBV10-3 and TRBJ1-1, with D possibly matching TRBD1 (5 bases). V was pared by 6 bases and J by 0 bases, with 14 bases between. This CDR3 contains 15 residues. Germline V gives CDR1 ENHRY, CDR2 SYGVKD.

The V call is TRBV7-8, the J call TRBJ2-7; D might be TRBD1 or TRBD2, each matching 5 bases. Trimming left V 10 bases short and J 7 bases short, with 23 bases between. CDR1 and CDR2 from the germline V gene are SGHVS and FQNEAQ. This CDR3 has 14 amino acids. CDR3 residues: CATKPGLPSGEQYF. In DNA form, the CDR3 reads TGTGCCACCAAACCAGGGCTACCTTCGGGGGAGCAGTACTTC.

This clonotype showed up just once. The chain joins TRBV18 to TRBJ2-3; tentative D call: TRBD1 (5 bases). This CDR3 is 17 amino acids long. The V gene lost 1 base and the J gene lost 0 bases, with 14 bases spanning the gap. Germline assignment: CDR1 KGHSH and CDR2 LQKENI. CDR3 protein: CASSPQRSRASTDTQYF. In DNA form, the CDR3 reads TGTGCCAGCTCACCACAAAGGTCCAGGGCTAGCACAGATACGCAGTATTTT.

A few counts support this clonotype. The chain couples TRBV19 to TRBJ1-1, with TRBD1 matching over 12 bases. The germline V gene has CDR1 LNHDA and CDR2 SQIVND (reference sequence). The CDR3 has 15 amino acids. V lost 4 bases and J lost 4; bases outside the gene matches: 4. The CDR3 bases are TGTGCCAGTAGTAGGGACAGGGGGCGGGTCACTGAAGCTTTCTTT. Its protein product is CASSRDRGRVTEAFF.

This clonotype was seen a few times. The chain is built from TRBV19 and TRBJ1-5; D unclear. The CDR3 is 12 residues long. Trimming removed 1 base from V and 7 bases from J, with 5 bases in between. The germline gives CDR1 LNHDA, CDR2 SQIVND (reference sequence). CDR3 in DNA: TGTGCCAGTAGTATAGGGTTGCAGCCCCAGCATTTT. This gives the protein CASSIGLQPQHF.

Only a few counts were recorded for this clonotype. The V and J genes are TRBV20-1 and TRBJ2-3, with D maybe TRBD2 (7 bases). CDR3 length equals 13 residues. The V gene lost 4 bases and the J gene lost 2 bases, with 10 bases spanning the gap. In germline, CDR1 is DFQATT, CDR2 SNEGSKA (reference sequence). The CDR3 loop is CSAKGGYTDTQYF. The DNA for the CDR3 is TGCAGTGCTAAGGGGGGGTACACAGATACGCAGTATTTT.

This chain links TRBV3-1 with TRBJ2-1, with D unclear. The CDR3 is 15 residues long. Trimming cost V 1 base and J 7 bases, with 14 bases left between them. Germline values: CDR1 LGHDT, CDR2 YNNKEL (reference sequence). CDR3 protein: CASSQVIIPVNEQFF. DNA of the CDR3: TGTGCCAGCAGCCAAGTCATAATCCCGGTGAATGAGCAGTTCTTC.